The clone carrying this TCR beta chain came up a few times. This specimen comes from a study of T cells in Graves' hyperthyroidism and ophthalmopathy. Authors of the study amplified TCR beta CDR3 regions from RNA transcripts. The primer set for the first-round RT-PCR of the TCR CDR3 was HTBI. TCRdb recomputed calls from the multiplex PCR reads with MiXCR, one row per CDR3 protein. This repertoire shows some 180,000 distinct CDR3 sequences, 15% to 20% found once; its top ten account for under 35%. Trimming stripped 1 base from V and 6 bases from J, with 11 bases between. From germline, CDR1 is LNHDA and CDR2 SQIVND (reference sequence). The CDR3 length is 14 residues. If no ophthalmopathy progression occurred within 18 months, Graves' hyperthyroidism was stable. The hyperthyroidism patients had all been newly diagnosed, and their disease duration was under 2 months. Their ages ranged from 18 to 65 years.

Sample: blood. This receptor was taken from a woman between 50 and 59 years old with Graves' hyperthyroidism. The chain uses TRBV19 and TRBJ2-3, with a weak D call TRBD1 (6 bases). DNA for the CDR3: TGTGCCAGTAGTATAGGCAGGGGACCGGATACGCAGTATTTT. It yields the protein CASSIGRGPDTQYF.